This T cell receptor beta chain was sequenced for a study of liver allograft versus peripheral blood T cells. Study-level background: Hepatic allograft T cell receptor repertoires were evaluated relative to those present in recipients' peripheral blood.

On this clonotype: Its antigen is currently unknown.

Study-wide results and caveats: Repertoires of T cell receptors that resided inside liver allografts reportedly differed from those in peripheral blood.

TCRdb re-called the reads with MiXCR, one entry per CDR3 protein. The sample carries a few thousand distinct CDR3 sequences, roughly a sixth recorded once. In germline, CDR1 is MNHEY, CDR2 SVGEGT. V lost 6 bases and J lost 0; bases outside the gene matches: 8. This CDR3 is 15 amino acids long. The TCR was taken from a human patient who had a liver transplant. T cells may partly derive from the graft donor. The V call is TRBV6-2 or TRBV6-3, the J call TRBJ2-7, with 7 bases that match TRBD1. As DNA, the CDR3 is TGTGCCAGCAGCTATTCGGGACAGCCCTCCTACGAGCAGTACTTC. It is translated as CASSYSGQPSYEQYF.